The entry that follows covers one TCR beta chain sequence. This entry comes from a study of blood T cell dynamics during melanoma immunotherapy. The time point: pre-treatment baseline. The protocol was immunoSEQ multiplex PCR, while the TCRdb copy is restricted to in-frame clones and leaves out a portion. The table includes tens of thousands of clones, roughly 90% detected once. In germline, CDR1 is SNHLY, CDR2 FYNNEI. V lost 1 base and J 0 bases, leaving 7 bases between the germline ends. CDR3 length: 15 amino acids. This clonotype was sampled from a human donor with melanoma. The J gene is TRBJ1-5, the V gene TRBV2; D not resolved. This material consisted of blood, taken from a patient treated with checkpoint blockade. The DNA for the CDR3 is TGTGCCAGCAGTGAAGGGCTCTATAGCAATCAGCCCCAGCATTTT. Its translation is CASSEGLYSNQPQHF.